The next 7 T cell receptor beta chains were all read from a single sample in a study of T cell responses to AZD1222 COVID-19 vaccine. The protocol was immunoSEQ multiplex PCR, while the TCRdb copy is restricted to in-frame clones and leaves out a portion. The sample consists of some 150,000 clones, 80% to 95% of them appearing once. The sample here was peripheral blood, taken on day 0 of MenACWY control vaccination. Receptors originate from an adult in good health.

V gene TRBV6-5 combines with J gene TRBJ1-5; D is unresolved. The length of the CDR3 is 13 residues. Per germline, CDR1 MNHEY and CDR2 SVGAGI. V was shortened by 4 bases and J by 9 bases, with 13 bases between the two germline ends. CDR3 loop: CASSFLSGSPQHF. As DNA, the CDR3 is TGTGCCAGCAGTTTTCTTAGCGGTTCGCCCCAGCATTTT.

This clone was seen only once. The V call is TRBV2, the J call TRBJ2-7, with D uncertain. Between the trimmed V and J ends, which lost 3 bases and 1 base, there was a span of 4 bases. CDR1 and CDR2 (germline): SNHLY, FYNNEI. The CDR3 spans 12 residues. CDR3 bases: TGTGCCAGCAGTGAGAAATCCTACGAGCAGTACTTC. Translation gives CASSEKSYEQYF.

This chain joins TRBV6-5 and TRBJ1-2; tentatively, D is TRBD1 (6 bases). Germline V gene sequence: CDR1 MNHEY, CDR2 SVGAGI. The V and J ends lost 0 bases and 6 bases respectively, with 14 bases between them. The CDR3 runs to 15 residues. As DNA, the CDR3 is TGTGCCAGCAGTTACTCCACACAGGGATTCGATGGCTACACCTTC. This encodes CASSYSTQGFDGYTF.

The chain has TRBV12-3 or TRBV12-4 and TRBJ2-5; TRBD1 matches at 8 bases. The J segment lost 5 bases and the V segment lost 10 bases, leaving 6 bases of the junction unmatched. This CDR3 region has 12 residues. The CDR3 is CATQGAEETQYF. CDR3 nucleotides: TGTGCCACTCAGGGGGCGGAGGAGACCCAGTACTTC.

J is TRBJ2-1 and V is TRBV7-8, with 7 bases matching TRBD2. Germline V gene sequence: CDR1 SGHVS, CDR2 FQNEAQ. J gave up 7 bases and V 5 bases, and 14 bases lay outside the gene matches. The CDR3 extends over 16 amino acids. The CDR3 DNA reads TGTGCCAGCAGCCAGCGGGGAGGGAGGGCGTGGAATGAGCAGTTCTTC. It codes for CASSQRGGRAWNEQFF.

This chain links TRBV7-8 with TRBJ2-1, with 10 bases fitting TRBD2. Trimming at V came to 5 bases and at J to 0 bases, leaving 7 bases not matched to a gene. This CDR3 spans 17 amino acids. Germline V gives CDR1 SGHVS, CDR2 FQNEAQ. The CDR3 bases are TGTGCCAGCAGCATCCGAGCGGGAGGGAGCTCCTACAATGAGCAGTTCTTC. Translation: CASSIRAGGSSYNEQFF.

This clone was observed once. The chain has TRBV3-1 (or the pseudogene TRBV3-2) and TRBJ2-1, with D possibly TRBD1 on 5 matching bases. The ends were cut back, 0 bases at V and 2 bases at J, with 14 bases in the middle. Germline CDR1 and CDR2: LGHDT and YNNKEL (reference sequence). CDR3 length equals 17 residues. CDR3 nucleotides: TGTGCCAGCAGCCAAGAGGGAAGGGGTGTCCCCTACAATGAGCAGTTCTTC. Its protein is CASSQEGRGVPYNEQFF.